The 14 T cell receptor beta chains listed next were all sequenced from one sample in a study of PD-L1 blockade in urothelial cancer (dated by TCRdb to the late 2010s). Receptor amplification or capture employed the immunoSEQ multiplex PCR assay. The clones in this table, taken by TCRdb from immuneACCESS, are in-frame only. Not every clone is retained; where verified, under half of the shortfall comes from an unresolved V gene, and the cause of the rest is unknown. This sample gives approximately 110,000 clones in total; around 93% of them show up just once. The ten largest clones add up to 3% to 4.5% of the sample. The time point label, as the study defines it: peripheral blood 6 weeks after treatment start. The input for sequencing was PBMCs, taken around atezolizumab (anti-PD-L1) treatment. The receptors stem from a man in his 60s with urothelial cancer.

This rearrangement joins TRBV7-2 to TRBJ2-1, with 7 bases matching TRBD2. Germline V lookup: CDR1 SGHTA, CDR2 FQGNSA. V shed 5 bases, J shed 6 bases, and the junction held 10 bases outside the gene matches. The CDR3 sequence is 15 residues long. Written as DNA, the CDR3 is TGTGCCAGCAGCCCTTTCGACGGGAGGCGCAATGAGCAGTTCTTC. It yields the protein CASSPFDGRRNEQFF. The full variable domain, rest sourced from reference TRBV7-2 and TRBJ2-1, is GAGVSQSPSNKVTEKGKDVELRCDPISGHTALYWYRQSLGQGLEFLIYFQGNSAPDKSGLPSDRFSAERTGGSVSTLTIQRTQQEDSAVYLCASSPFDGRRNEQFFGPGTRLTVL.

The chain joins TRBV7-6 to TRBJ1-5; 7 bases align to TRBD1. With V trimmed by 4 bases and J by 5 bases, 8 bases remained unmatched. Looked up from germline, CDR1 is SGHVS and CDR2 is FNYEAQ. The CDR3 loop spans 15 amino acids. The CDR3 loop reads CASSSAGGWDQPQHF. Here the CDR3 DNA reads TGTGCCAGCAGCTCGGCAGGGGGGTGGGATCAGCCCCAGCATTTT.

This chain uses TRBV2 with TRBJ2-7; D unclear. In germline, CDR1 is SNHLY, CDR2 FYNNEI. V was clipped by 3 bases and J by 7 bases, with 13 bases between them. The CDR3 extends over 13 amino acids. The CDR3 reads CASSDKTPFEQYF. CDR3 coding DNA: TGTGCCAGCAGTGATAAGACACCTTTTGAGCAGTACTTC.

The CDR3 loop reads CASSVGSGGPSETQYF. CDR3 coding DNA: TGTGCCAGCAGCGTAGGCAGCGGGGGGCCGTCAGAGACCCAGTACTTC. The chain links TRBV9 to TRBJ2-5; TRBD2 matches 9 bases. Germline V gene sequence: CDR1 SGDLS, CDR2 YYNGEE. V lost 0 bases, J lost 4 bases, and 7 bases stayed unmatched. The CDR3 contains 16 residues.

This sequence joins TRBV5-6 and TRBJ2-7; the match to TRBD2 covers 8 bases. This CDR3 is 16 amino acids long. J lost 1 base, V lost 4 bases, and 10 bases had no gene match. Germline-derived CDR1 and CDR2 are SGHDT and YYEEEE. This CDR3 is CASSPYSGGVSYEQYF. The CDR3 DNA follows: TGTGCCAGCAGCCCGTATTCCGGGGGGGTATCCTACGAGCAGTACTTC.

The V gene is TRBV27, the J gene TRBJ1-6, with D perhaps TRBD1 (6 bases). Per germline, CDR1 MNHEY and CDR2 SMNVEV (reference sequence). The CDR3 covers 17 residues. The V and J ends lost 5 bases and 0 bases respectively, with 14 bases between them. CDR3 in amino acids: CASSPNTGSSYNSPLHF. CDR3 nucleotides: TGTGCCAGCAGTCCCAACACAGGGAGCTCCTATAATTCACCCCTCCACTTT.

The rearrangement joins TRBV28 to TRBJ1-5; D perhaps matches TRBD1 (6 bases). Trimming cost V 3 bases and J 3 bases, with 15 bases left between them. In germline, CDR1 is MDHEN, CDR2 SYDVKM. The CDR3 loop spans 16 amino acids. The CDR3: CASSLSGEGYNQPQHF. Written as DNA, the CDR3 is TGTGCCAGCAGTTTGTCAGGGGAAGGATACAATCAGCCCCAGCATTTT.

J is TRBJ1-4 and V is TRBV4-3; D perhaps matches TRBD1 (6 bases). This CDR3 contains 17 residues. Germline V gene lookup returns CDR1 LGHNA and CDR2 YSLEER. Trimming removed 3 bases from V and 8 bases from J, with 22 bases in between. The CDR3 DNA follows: TGCGCCAGCAGCCAGCCCGGCGGGGGCGCGCGGAACGAAAAACTGTTTTTT. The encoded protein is CASSQPGGGARNEKLFF.

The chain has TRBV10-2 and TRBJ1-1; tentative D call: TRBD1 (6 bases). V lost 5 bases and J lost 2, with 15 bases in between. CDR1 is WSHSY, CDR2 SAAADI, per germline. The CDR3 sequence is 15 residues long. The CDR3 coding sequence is TGCGCCAGCAGTTACAGGGAGGGTTTTAACACTGAAGCTTTCTTT. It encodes CASSYREGFNTEAFF.

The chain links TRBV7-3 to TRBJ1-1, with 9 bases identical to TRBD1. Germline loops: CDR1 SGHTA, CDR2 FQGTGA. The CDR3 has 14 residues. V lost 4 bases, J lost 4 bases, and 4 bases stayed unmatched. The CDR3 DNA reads TGTGCCAGCAGCTCCGGGACAGGGCCCACTGAAGCTTTCTTT. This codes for CASSSGTGPTEAFF.

The CDR3 DNA reads as TGCAGCGTTGTGCAGGGGGCCTACGAGCAGTACTTC. It specifies CSVVQGAYEQYF. This chain links TRBV29-1 with TRBJ2-7; 7 bases match TRBD1. Germline V CDR1 and CDR2: SQVTM, ANQGSEA. The CDR3 totals 12 residues. V was clipped by 4 bases and J by 2 bases; unmatched bases: 2.

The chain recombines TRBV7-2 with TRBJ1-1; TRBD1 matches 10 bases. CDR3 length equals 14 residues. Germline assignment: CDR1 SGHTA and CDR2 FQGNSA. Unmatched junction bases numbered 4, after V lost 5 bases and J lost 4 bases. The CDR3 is CASSPRTGGTEAFF. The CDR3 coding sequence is TGTGCCAGCAGCCCCCGGACAGGGGGCACTGAAGCTTTCTTT.

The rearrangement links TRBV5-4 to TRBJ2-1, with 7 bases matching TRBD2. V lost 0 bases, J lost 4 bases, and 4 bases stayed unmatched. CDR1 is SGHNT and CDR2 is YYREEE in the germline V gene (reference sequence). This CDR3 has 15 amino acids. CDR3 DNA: TGTGCCAGCAGCTTGGTGGCTAGCGGATACAATGAGCAGTTCTTC. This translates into CASSLVASGYNEQFF.

Written as DNA, the CDR3 is TGTGCCAGCAGCTCCGTAGGACTAGCGGGCACAGATACGCAGTATTTT. Amino acid sequence: CASSSVGLAGTDTQYF. The genes are TRBV7-2 and TRBJ2-3, with TRBD2 matching 10 bases. Germline CDR1 and CDR2: SGHTA and FQGNSA. There are 16 residues in the CDR3. V shed 4 bases, J shed 1 base, and the junction held 5 bases outside the gene matches.